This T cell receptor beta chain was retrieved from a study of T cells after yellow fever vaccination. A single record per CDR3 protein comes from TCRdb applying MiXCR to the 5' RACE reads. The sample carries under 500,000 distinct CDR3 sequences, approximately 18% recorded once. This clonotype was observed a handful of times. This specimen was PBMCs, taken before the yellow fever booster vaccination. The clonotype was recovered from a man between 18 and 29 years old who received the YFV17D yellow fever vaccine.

CDR3 sequence reads: CASSQERASGVTEQFF. The DNA for the CDR3 is TGCGCCAGCAGCCAAGAGCGGGCTAGCGGGGTAACTGAGCAGTTCTTC. This rearrangement joins TRBV4-1 to TRBJ2-1, with 9 positions matching TRBD2. The CDR3 loop spans 16 amino acids. CDR1 is MGHRA, CDR2 YSYEKL, per germline. V was pared by 0 bases and J by 9 bases, with 9 bases of the junction left unmatched.